This T cell receptor beta chain was captured by sequencing in a study of shared clonotypes between healthy human individuals. Produced via immunoSEQ multiplex PCR; TCRdb's table is partial and in-frame only. This table has about 2 million clones, about 95% appearing once. CDR3 length: 15 amino acids. V shed 1 base and J shed 6 bases, with 10 bases lying between them. Germline V lookup: CDR1 SGHAT, CDR2 FQNNGV. The genes are TRBV11-2 and TRBJ1-6, with D perhaps TRBD1 (5 bases). The TCR comes from a man aged 18 to 29 in good health. The sample taken for sequencing was naive CD4+ T cells sorted from blood. Subset described: CD45RA+ positively selected. CDR3 amino acids: CASSLVGASNSPLHF. As DNA, the CDR3 is TGTGCCAGCAGCTTAGTAGGGGCCTCTAATTCACCCCTCCACTTT. The full variable domain, its missing parts supplied by reference TRBV11-2 and TRBJ1-6, is EAGVAQSPRYKIIEKRQSVAFWCNPISGHATLYWYQQILGQGPKLLIQFQNNGVVDDSQLPKDRFSAERLKGVDSTLKIQPAKLEDSAVYLCASSLVGASNSPLHFGNGTRLTVT.